The 13 T cell receptor beta chains below all came from one sample that was sequenced in a study of blood T cell repertoires in COVID-19. The repertoire was sequenced with immunoSEQ multiplex PCR; TCRdb's copy has only in-frame clones and lacks some. This table has roughly 140,000 clones, around 87% appearing once. The specimen sequenced was peripheral blood. All receptors come from a woman aged 60-75 years with active or convalescent COVID-19.

This clone was counted once. The rearrangement uses TRBV7-2 and TRBJ1-2; D is undetermined. Trimming took off 4 bases at V and 4 bases at J, with 10 bases between the two ends. Germline lookup yields CDR1 SGHTA and CDR2 FQGNSA. CDR3 length: 13 amino acids. For the CDR3, the DNA is TGTGCCAGCAGCTCTGATTGGGCCTATGGCTACACCTTC. Its protein product is CASSSDWAYGYTF.

This chain uses TRBV5-8 with TRBJ1-5; unclear D gene. The CDR3 is 15 residues long. CDR1 and CDR2 from the germline V gene are SGHTS and YDEGEE. The V end lost 4 bases, the J end lost 0 bases, and 11 bases lay between the germline ends. The CDR3 loop is CASSPTGDSNQPQHF. CDR3 nucleotide sequence: TGTGCCAGCAGCCCGACTGGCGATAGCAATCAGCCCCAGCATTTT.

This chain uses TRBV20-1 with TRBJ2-7; no definite D call. V shed 6 bases and J shed 7 bases, with 13 bases lying between them. Per the germline V gene, CDR1 is DFQATT and CDR2 is SNEGSKA (reference sequence). The CDR3 is made up of 11 amino acids. As DNA, the CDR3 is TGCAGTGCAACCACCTACTCGGAGCAGTACTTC. Translated, it gives CSATTYSEQYF.

This clone was picked up one time. DNA of the CDR3: TGTGCCAGTACCCCAGGGGAACAGAACACTGAAGCTTTCTTT. It is translated as CASTPGEQNTEAFF. The chain uses TRBV19 and TRBJ1-1, with a weak D call TRBD1 (6 bases). The germline gives CDR1 LNHDA, CDR2 SQIVND (reference sequence). The CDR3 has 14 residues. Trimming removed 7 bases at V and 1 base at J, with 13 bases between. Looking up the rest from reference TRBV19 and TRBJ1-1 gives the full variable domain: DGGITQSPKYLFRKEGQNVTLSCEQNLNHDAMYWYRQDPGQGLRLIYYSQIVNDFQKGDIAEGYSVSREKKESFPLTVTSAQKNPTAFYLCASTPGEQNTEAFFGQGTRLTVV.

The V and J genes are TRBV7-2 and TRBJ1-5; D is unresolved. CDR1 is SGHTA and CDR2 is FQGNSA in the germline V gene. This CDR3 spans 14 amino acids. Trimming stripped 2 bases from V and 4 bases from J, with 9 bases between. The CDR3, as DNA: TGTGCCAGCAGCTTATTGGTGGAGAATCAGCCCCAGCATTTT. It encodes CASSLLVENQPQHF. Variable domain in full (rest from reference TRBV7-2 and TRBJ1-5): GAGVSQSPSNKVTEKGKDVELRCDPISGHTALYWYRQSLGQGLEFLIYFQGNSAPDKSGLPSDRFSAERTGGSVSTLTIQRTQQEDSAVYLCASSLLVENQPQHFGDGTRLSIL.

The CDR3 reads CASGSWDTEQYF. CDR3 sequence (DNA): TGTGCTAGTGGTTCCTGGGACACCGAGCAGTACTTC. The gene calls are TRBV12-5 and TRBJ2-7; a possible D gene is TRBD1 (6 bases). CDR1 is LGHNT and CDR2 is FRNRAP in the germline V gene. The CDR3 runs to 12 residues. With 4 bases removed from V and 6 bases from J, the gap between germline ends came to 10 bases.

This clone was observed a few times. The gene calls are TRBV2 and TRBJ2-5; 12 bases fit TRBD2. CDR3 size: 17 residues. The V and J ends lost 8 bases and 4 bases, in that order; junction bases with no gene match: 14. From germline, CDR1 is SNHLY and CDR2 FYNNEI. The CDR3 coding sequence is TGTGCCAGCCAATCCCCTTGGCTAGCGGGGGGGGGAGAGACCCAGTACTTC. Its translation: CASQSPWLAGGGETQYF.

This chain joins TRBV27 and TRBJ1-1; 7 nucleotides align to TRBD1. The V gene end was trimmed by 6 bases and the J gene end by 8 bases; junction bases not matched to a gene: 6. This CDR3 comprises 12 residues. Germline CDR1 reads MNHEY; CDR2 reads SMNVEV (reference sequence). The CDR3: CASRRQGGEAFF. CDR3 DNA sequence: TGTGCCAGCAGAAGACAAGGGGGCGAAGCTTTCTTT.

This clone has only a few counts. This rearrangement joins TRBV6-2 or TRBV6-3 to TRBJ1-5, with 8 bases aligning to TRBD1. Unmatched junction bases numbered 6, after V lost 6 bases and J lost 5 bases. The V gene's germline CDR1 is MNHEY and CDR2 SVGEGT. This CDR3 contains 14 residues. The CDR3 spells CASSFRGRDQPQHF. The CDR3 nucleotides are TGTGCCAGCAGCTTCAGGGGGCGGGATCAGCCCCAGCATTTT.

The chain has TRBV7-2 and TRBJ1-1; weak D call: TRBD1 (6 bases). Germline assignment: CDR1 SGHTA and CDR2 FQGNSA. The CDR3 loop spans 15 amino acids. The V gene lost 5 bases and the J gene lost 4 bases, with 17 bases spanning the gap. CDR3 region: CASSPRGGTSTEAFF. The CDR3 DNA sequence: TGTGCCAGCAGCCCAAGGGGGGGGACAAGCACTGAAGCTTTCTTT.

The J gene is TRBJ2-1, the V gene TRBV18, with 11 bases identical to TRBD2. Germline CDR1 reads KGHSH; CDR2 reads LQKENI. Trimming at V came to 6 bases and at J to 7 bases, leaving 5 bases not matched to a gene. CDR3 size: 14 residues. The CDR3 spells CASSLGTSGNEQFF. CDR3 DNA sequence: TGTGCCAGCTCCCTCGGGACTAGCGGAAATGAGCAGTTCTTC.

V is TRBV5-6 and J is TRBJ2-7; D is unresolved. The CDR3 length is 12 residues. Trimming removed 4 bases at V and 6 bases at J, with 11 bases between. Germline V gene sequence: CDR1 SGHDT, CDR2 YYEEEE. The CDR3 loop reads CASSVSRSEQYF. Written as DNA, the CDR3 is TGTGCCAGCAGCGTTTCGAGGAGCGAGCAGTACTTC.

The chain combines TRBV5-1 with TRBJ1-1; 7 nucleotides line up with TRBD1. This CDR3 has 14 amino acids. Germline CDR1 reads SGHRS; CDR2 reads YFSETQ. With 4 bases clipped from V and 0 bases from J, the junction kept 3 bases outside the gene matches. The CDR3 loop is CASSGGQMNTEAFF. The CDR3 DNA is TGCGCCAGCAGCGGGGGACAGATGAACACTGAAGCTTTCTTT. Complete variable domain (other parts from reference TRBV5-1 and TRBJ1-1): KAGVTQTPRYLIKTRGQQVTLSCSPISGHRSVSWYQQTPGQGLQFLFEYFSETQRNKGNFPGRFSGRQFSNSRSEMNVSTLELGDSALYLCASSGGQMNTEAFFGQGTRLTVV.